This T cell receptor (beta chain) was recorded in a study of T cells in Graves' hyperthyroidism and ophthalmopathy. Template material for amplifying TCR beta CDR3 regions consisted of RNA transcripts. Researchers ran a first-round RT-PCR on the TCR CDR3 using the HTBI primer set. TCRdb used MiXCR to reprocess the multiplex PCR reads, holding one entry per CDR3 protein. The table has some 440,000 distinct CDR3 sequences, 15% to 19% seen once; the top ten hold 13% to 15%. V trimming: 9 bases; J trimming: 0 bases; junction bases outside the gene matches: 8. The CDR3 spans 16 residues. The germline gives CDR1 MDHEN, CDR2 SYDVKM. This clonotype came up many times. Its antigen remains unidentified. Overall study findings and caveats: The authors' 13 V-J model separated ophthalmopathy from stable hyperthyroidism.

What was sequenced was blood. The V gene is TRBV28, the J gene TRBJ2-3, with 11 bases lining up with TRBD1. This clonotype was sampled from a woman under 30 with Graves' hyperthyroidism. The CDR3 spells CASSEGTGGSTDTQYF. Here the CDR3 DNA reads TGTGCCAGTTCCGAGGGGACAGGGGGGAGCACAGATACGCAGTATTTT.